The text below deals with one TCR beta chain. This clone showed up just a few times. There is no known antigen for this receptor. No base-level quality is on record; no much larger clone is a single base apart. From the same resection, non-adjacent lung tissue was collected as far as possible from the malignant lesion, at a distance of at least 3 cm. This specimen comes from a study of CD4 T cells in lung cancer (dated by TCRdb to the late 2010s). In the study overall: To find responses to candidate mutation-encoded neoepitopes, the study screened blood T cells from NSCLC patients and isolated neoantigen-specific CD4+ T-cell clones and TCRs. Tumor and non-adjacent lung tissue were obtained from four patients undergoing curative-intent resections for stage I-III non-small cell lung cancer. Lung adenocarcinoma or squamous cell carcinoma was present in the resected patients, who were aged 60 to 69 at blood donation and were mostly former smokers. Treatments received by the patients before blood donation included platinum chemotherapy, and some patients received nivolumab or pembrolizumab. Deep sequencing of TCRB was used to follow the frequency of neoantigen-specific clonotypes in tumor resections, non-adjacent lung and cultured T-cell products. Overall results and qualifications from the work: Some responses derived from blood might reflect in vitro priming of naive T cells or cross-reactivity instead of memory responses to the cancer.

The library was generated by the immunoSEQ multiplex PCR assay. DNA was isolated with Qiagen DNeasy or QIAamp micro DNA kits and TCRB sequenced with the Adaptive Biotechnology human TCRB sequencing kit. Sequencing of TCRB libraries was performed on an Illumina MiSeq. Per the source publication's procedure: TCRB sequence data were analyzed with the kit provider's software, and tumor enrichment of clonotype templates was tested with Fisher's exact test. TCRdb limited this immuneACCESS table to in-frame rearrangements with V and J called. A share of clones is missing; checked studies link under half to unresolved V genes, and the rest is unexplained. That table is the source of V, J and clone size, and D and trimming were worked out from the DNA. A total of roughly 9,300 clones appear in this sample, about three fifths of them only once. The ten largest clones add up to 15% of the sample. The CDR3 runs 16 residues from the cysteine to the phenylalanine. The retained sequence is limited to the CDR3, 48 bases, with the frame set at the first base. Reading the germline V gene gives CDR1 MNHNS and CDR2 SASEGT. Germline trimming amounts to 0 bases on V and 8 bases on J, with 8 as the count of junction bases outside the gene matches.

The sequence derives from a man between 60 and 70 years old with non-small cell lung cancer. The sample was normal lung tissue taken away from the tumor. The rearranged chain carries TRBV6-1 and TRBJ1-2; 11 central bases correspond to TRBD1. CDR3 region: CASSEAGTGGLRGYTF. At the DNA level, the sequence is TGTGCCAGCAGTGAAGCTGGGACAGGGGGGTTGCGAGGCTACACCTTC.